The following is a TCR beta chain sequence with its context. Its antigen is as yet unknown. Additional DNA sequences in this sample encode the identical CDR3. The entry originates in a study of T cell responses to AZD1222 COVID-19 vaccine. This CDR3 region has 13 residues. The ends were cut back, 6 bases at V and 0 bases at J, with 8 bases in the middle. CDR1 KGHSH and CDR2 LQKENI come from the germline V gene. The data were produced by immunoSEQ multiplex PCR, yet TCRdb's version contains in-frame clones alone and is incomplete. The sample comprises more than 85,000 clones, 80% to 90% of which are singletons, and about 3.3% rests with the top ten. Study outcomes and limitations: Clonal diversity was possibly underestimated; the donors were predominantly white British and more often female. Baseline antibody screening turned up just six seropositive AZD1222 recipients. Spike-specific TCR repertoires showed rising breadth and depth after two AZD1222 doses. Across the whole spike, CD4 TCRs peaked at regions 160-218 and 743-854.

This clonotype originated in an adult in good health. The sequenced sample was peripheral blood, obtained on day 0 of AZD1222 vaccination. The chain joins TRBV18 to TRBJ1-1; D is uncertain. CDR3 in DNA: TGTGCCAGCTCCCCTACCTTGAACACTGAAGCTTTCTTT. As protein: CASSPTLNTEAFF. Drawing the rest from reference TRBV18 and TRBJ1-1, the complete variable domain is NAGVMQNPRHLVRRRGQEARLRCSPMKGHSHVYWYRQLPEEGLKFMVYLQKENIIDESGMPKERFSAEFPKEGPSILRIQQVVRGDSAAYFCASSPTLNTEAFFGQGTRLTVV.